The clone carrying this T cell receptor beta chain is medium-sized. Antigen specificity is unknown. The source of the sample is a study of vaccination and CD4 T cells after COVID-19. Overall study context: Stimulation of the cells used overlapping spike peptide pools from SARS-CoV-2 and from the common cold coronaviruses HCoV-NL63, HCoV-OC43 and HCoV-229E.

The Oncomine TCR Beta short-read assay was applied to DNA of cultured CD4+ T cells. TCRdb re-called the PCR reads through MiXCR, storing one row per CDR3 protein. The data show some 15,000 distinct CDR3 sequences, approximately 26% seen once. The treatment was: 10-day PBMC culture with coronavirus spike peptide pools or control peptides (ViraFEST assay). Germline CDR1 and CDR2: KGHDR and SFDVKD. The germline V and J ends were trimmed by 7 bases and 3 bases, with 13 bases remaining between them. This CDR3 is built from 14 residues. This clonotype was sampled from a human donor with COVID-19. Specimen: cultured CD4+ T cells from blood. The genes are TRBV24-1 and TRBJ2-3; D possibly uses TRBD1 or TRBD2 (5 bases each). CDR3 nucleotides: TGTGCCACCAGACTAGGGGAATTGACAGATACGCAGTATTTT. Protein product: CATRLGELTDTQYF.